Sequencing of this T cell receptor (beta chain) was carried out in a study of T cells after yellow fever vaccination. This clonotype was observed a few times. Its target is unknown. Per the germline V gene, CDR1 is MDHEN and CDR2 is SYDVKM. The CDR3 has 17 residues. V lost 5 bases to trimming and J lost 5 bases; unmatched junction nucleotides: 10. MiXCR was run by TCRdb on the 5' RACE reads, yielding one entry per CDR3 protein. This sample has 200,000 to 300,000 distinct CDR3 sequences, with around 13% found just once. Regarding the study as a whole: Abundant clonotypes from the bulk population could contaminate FACS-sorted repertoires.

The sequences come from CD4+ T cells sorted from PBMCs, collected 45 days after the yellow fever booster vaccination. J is TRBJ2-5 and V is TRBV28; 14 bases align to TRBD2. The origin of this receptor is a man aged 25-45 years who received the YFV17D yellow fever vaccine. CDR3 protein: CASSLGTSGRPRETQYF. CDR3 nucleotides: TGTGCCAGCAGTCTCGGGACTAGCGGGAGACCCAGGGAGACCCAGTACTTC.